The present T cell receptor beta chain was sequenced within a study of T cell responses to AZD1222 COVID-19 vaccine. Sequencing was performed with immunoSEQ multiplex PCR; in TCRdb, only in-frame clones are kept and a portion is missing. This table holds about 88,000 clones, around 90% found once. V lost 4 bases and J lost 0, with 13 bases in between. There are 15 residues in the CDR3. Germline V gives CDR1 SGHTS, CDR2 YDEGEE. The receptor comes from an adult in good health. The rearrangement joins TRBV5-8 to TRBJ1-1; D possibly corresponds to TRBD1 (5 bases). The sequences come from peripheral blood, collected on day 0 of AZD1222 vaccination. For the CDR3, the DNA is TGTGCCAGCAGCCGCCCCGGGACCCTGAACACTGAAGCTTTCTTT. Translated: CASSRPGTLNTEAFF.